This is a list of T cell receptor beta chains from one sample in a study of somatic mutations in cytotoxic T cells in rheumatoid arthritis. Profiled with immunoSEQ multiplex PCR; TCRdb holds only in-frame clones, not every one. The sample shows about 19,000 clones, 80% to 90% of them seen only once. The sequencing input was CD8+ T cells sorted from blood. These receptors originate from an adult with rheumatoid arthritis. Each CDR3 is given with its conserved first and last residue. D genes are given only for firm matches. Expanded clones are given a class, and other clones once, few, many or no size at all.

D gene	V gene	clone size	J gene	CDR3 protein	CDR3 DNA
.	TRBV28	.	TRBJ2-1	CATEKGPYNEQFF	TGTGCCACCGAGAAGGGGCCCTACAATGAGCAGTTCTTC
.	TRBV9	.	TRBJ2-7	CASSDSPGLPYLEQYF	TGTGCCAGCAGCGATAGTCCGGGACTCCCTTATTTAGAGCAGTACTTC
TRBD2	TRBV4-3	.	TRBJ2-5	CASSQDPLAGVETQYF	TGCGCCAGCAGCCAAGATCCCCTAGCGGGGGTAGAGACCCAGTACTTC
TRBD2	TRBV28	.	TRBJ2-7	CASSLFTSGGWDEQYF	TGTGCCAGCAGTTTATTCACTAGCGGGGGTTGGGACGAGCAGTACTTC
.	TRBV19	.	TRBJ2-1	CASSTGLYNEQFF	TGTGCCAGTAGTACGGGACTCTACAATGAGCAGTTCTTC
.	TRBV4-2	.	TRBJ1-1	CASSLATGATEAFF	TGTGCCAGCAGCCTAGCGACAGGAGCCACTGAAGCTTTCTTT
.	TRBV6-5	.	TRBJ2-5	CASSEGDETQYF	TGTGCCAGCAGTGAGGGGGACGAGACCCAGTACTTC
TRBD2	TRBV4-2	.	TRBJ2-5	CASSQVAGIQETQYF	TGTGCCAGCAGCCAAGTAGCGGGGATCCAAGAGACCCAGTACTTC
.	TRBV2	.	TRBJ1-1	CASQPDLRSKTEAFF	TGTGCCAGCCAACCAGACCTAAGGTCGAAAACTGAAGCTTTCTTT
.	TRBV4-2	.	TRBJ2-7	CASSQEPGGDFYEQYF	TGTGCCAGCAGCCAAGAACCGGGCGGAGATTTCTACGAGCAGTACTTC
TRBD1	TRBV7-2	.	TRBJ2-1	CASSLRDRPPAHEQFF	TGTGCCAGCAGCTTACGGGACAGGCCCCCTGCACATGAGCAGTTCTTC
.	TRBV27	.	TRBJ2-3	CASSPHPTGADTQYF	TGTGCCAGCAGTCCCCACCCGACAGGTGCAGATACGCAGTATTTT
TRBD2	TRBV27	.	TRBJ2-3	CASSIGLAGPGEYF	TGTGCCAGCAGTATAGGACTAGCGGGGCCTGGAGAGTATTTT
.	TRBV9	.	TRBJ2-1	CASSYNNEQFF	TGTGCCAGCAGCTACAACAATGAGCAGTTCTTC
TRBD1	TRBV7-2	.	TRBJ2-1	CASSLDRGNEQFF	TGTGCCAGCAGCTTGGACAGGGGTAATGAGCAGTTCTTC
.	TRBV10-3	.	TRBJ2-3	CAIKGTSTDTQYF	TGTGCCATCAAAGGGACTAGCACAGATACGCAGTATTTT
.	TRBV4-2	.	TRBJ2-7	CASSPGPGYEQYF	TGTGCCAGCAGCCCGGGACCTGGGTACGAGCAGTACTTC
.	TRBV7-9	once	TRBJ2-6	CASSSPRQGGANVLTF	TGTGCCAGCAGCTCGCCGAGGCAGGGTGGGGCCAACGTCCTGACTTTC
TRBD1	TRBV7-6	.	TRBJ2-1	CASSRTGNNEQFF	TGTGCCAGCAGTAGGACAGGGAACAATGAGCAGTTCTTC
.	TRBV13	.	TRBJ2-1	CASSFSGTYNEQFF	TGTGCCAGCAGCTTTTCCGGGACGTACAATGAGCAGTTCTTC
TRBD1	TRBV28	.	TRBJ2-7	CASSWGGQGAYEQYF	TGTGCCAGCAGTTGGGGGGGACAGGGCGCCTACGAGCAGTACTTC
.	TRBV29-1	.	TRBJ2-7	CSVGARVTYEQYF	TGCAGCGTTGGGGCTAGGGTTACCTACGAGCAGTACTTC
.	TRBV28	.	TRBJ2-7	CASSLERGAYYEQYF	TGTGCCAGCAGCCTGGAGAGAGGGGCATACTACGAGCAGTACTTC
.	TRBV29-1	few	TRBJ2-1	CSVEERDNEQFF	TGCAGCGTTGAAGAGCGGGACAATGAGCAGTTCTTC
TRBD1	TRBV7-2	.	TRBJ1-5	CASSLGFLDRGGNQPQHF	TGTGCCAGCAGCTTAGGTTTCTTGGACAGGGGGGGCAATCAGCCCCAGCATTTT
.	TRBV27	.	TRBJ1-2	CASLESEGGLCGYTF	TGTGCCAGCCTCGAGTCTGAAGGGGGTCTGTGCGGCTACACCTTC
TRBD2	TRBV9	.	TRBJ2-3	CASSPGLAGGLSTDTQYF	TGTGCCAGCAGCCCGGGACTAGCGGGGGGCCTTAGTACAGATACGCAGTATTTT
.	TRBV20-1	.	TRBJ2-7	CSARDGSEQYF	TGCAGTGCCCGTGACGGGAGCGAGCAGTACTTC
.	TRBV5-1	.	TRBJ1-2	CASSLDGVGYTF	TGCGCCAGCAGCTTGGATGGGGTTGGCTACACCTTC
.	TRBV29-1	.	TRBJ1-4	CSVKGGSEKLFF	TGCAGCGTCAAGGGGGGGTCCGAAAAACTGTTTTTT
.	TRBV6-5	.	TRBJ1-1	CASSGGRAEAFF	TGTGCCAGCAGTGGGGGTAGAGCTGAAGCTTTCTTT
.	TRBV27	.	TRBJ2-2	CASSRPGELFF	TGTGCCAGCAGCCGTCCCGGGGAGCTGTTTTTT
.	TRBV7-9	.	TRBJ1-5	CASSLEGGNQPQHF	TGTGCCAGCAGCTTGGAGGGAGGCAATCAGCCCCAGCATTTT
.	TRBV13	.	TRBJ2-7	CASSSGTALYEQYF	TGTGCCAGCAGCTCAGGGACGGCCCTCTACGAGCAGTACTTC
.	TRBV5-1	.	TRBJ2-1	CASNEDWYSSYNEQFF	TGCGCCAGCAACGAAGACTGGTACAGCTCCTACAATGAGCAGTTCTTC
.	TRBV9	.	TRBJ2-7	CASSVGGQAYEQYF	TGTGCCAGCAGCGTAGGAGGACAAGCCTACGAGCAGTACTTC
.	TRBV28	once	TRBJ2-3	CASGQGWADTQYF	TGTGCCAGCGGGCAGGGGTGGGCAGATACGCAGTATTTT
.	TRBV11-2	.	TRBJ2-3	CASSGSASTDTQYF	TGTGCCAGCAGTGGTAGCGCCTCCACAGATACGCAGTATTTT
.	TRBV6-4	.	TRBJ1-5	CASADRPNQPQHF	TGTGCCAGCGCAGACAGGCCTAATCAGCCCCAGCATTTT
.	TRBV28	.	TRBJ2-3	CASSLRLRDHTQYF	TGTGCCAGCAGTTTGCGATTGAGGGATCATACGCAGTATTTT
.	TRBV4-3	few	TRBJ2-7	CASSQEADPGYEQYF	TGCGCCAGCAGCCAAGAAGCGGACCCGGGCTACGAGCAGTACTTC
TRBD1	TRBV6-6	.	TRBJ2-1	CASSDRGYNEQFF	TGTGCCAGCAGTGACAGGGGGTACAATGAGCAGTTCTTC
.	TRBV4-3	.	TRBJ2-2	CATGEANTGELFF	TGCGCAACGGGGGAGGCGAACACCGGGGAGCTGTTTTTT
TRBD2	TRBV5-5	.	TRBJ2-5	CASSLGKGLAGKETQYF	TGTGCCAGCAGCTTGGGGAAAGGACTAGCGGGAAAAGAGACCCAGTACTTC
.	TRBV4-3	.	TRBJ1-1	CASSQDRTYEAFF	TGCGCCAGCAGCCAAGACCGGACGTATGAAGCTTTCTTT
.	TRBV27	.	TRBJ2-3	CASSPPFRTQYF	TGTGCCAGCAGTCCCCCTTTCCGTACGCAGTATTTT